This TCR beta chain is from a study of blood T cell repertoires in COVID-19. Study at large: In each case, the material was cDNA or gDNA derived from T cells, B-cell-depleted T cells, or PBMCs.

TCRdb's table, derived via immunoSEQ multiplex PCR, lists solely in-frame clones and lacks some. The sample contains fewer than 500,000 clones, 70% to 90% of which appear only once. Germline V gene sequence: CDR1 SGHVS, CDR2 FQNEAQ. V gave up 5 bases and J gave up 4 bases; unmatched junction bases: 10. This CDR3 has 16 amino acids. Sequencing used PBMCs or T cells enriched from blood (not recorded which). The chain carries TRBV7-8 and TRBJ1-1, with TRBD1 matching 10 bases. This sequence originates from a man in his thirties or forties who had recovered from COVID-19. CDR3 amino acids: CASSVTGTGVFTEAFF. CDR3 coding DNA: TGTGCCAGCAGCGTTACCGGGACAGGGGTTTTCACTGAAGCTTTCTTT.